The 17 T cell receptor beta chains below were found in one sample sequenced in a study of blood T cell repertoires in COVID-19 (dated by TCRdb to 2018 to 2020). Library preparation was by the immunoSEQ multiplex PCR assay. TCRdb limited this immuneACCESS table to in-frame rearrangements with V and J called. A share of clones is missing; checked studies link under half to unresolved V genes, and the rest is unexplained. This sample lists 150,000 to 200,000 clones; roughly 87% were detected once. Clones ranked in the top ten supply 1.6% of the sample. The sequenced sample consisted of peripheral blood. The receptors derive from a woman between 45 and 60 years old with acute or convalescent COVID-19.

The CDR3 DNA is TGTGCCAGTAGTATAGTCGGGACAGGCCTGACCTCTGGAAACACCATATATTTT. Encoded protein: CASSIVGTGLTSGNTIYF. This chain links TRBV19 with TRBJ1-3; 8 bases agree with TRBD1. The V gene end was trimmed by 1 base and the J gene end by 0 bases; junction bases not matched to a gene: 8. The CDR3 has 18 residues. Germline CDR1 reads LNHDA; CDR2 reads SQIVND (reference sequence).

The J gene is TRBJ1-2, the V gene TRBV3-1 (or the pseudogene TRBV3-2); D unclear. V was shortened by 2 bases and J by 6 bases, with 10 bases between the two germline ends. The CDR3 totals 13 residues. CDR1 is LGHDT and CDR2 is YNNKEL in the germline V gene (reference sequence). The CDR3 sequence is CASSQLSPHGYTF. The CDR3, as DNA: TGTGCCAGCAGCCAACTCTCCCCTCATGGCTACACCTTC.

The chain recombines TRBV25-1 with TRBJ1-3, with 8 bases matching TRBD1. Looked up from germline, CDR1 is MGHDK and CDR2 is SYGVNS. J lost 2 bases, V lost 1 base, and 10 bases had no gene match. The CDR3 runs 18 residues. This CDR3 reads CASSESRPGTGAGNTIYF. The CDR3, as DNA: TGTGCCAGCAGTGAATCACGTCCCGGGACAGGTGCTGGAAACACCATATATTTT.

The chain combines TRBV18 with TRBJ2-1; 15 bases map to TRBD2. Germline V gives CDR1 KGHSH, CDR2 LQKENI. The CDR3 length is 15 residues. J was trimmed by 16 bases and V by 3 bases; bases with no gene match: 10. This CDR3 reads CASSPGTSGGTARFF. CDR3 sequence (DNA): TGTGCCAGCTCACCCGGGACTAGCGGGGGGACCGCACGTTTCTTC.

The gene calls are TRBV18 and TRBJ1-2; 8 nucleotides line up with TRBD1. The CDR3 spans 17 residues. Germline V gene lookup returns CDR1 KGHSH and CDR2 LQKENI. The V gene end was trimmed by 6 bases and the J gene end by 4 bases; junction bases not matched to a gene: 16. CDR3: CASSPLGQGATGYGYTF. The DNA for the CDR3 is TGTGCCAGCTCCCCGCTGGGGCAGGGGGCGACTGGCTATGGCTACACCTTC.

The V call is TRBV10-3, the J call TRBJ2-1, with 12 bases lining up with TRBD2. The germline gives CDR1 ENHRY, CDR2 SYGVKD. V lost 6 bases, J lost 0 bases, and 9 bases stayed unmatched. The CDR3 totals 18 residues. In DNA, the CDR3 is TGTGCCATCAGCTATGGACTAGCGGGGACGAGCTCCTACAATGAGCAGTTCTTC. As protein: CAISYGLAGTSSYNEQFF.

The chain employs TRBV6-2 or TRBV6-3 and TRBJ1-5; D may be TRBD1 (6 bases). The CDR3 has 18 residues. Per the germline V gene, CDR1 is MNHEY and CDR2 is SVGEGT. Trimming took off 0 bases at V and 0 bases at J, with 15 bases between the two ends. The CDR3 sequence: CASSYSTRGGVSNQPQHF. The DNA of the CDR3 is TGTGCCAGCAGTTACTCGACCAGGGGCGGTGTTAGCAATCAGCCCCAGCATTTT.

The CDR3 DNA is TGTGCCAGCAGCTTAGTTCGCGGGTTCAACGTCCTGACTTTC. Residues: CASSLVRGFNVLTF. V gene TRBV7-2 combines with J gene TRBJ2-6, with TRBD2 as a possible D gene (5 bases). CDR3 size: 14 residues. The ends were cut back, 1 base at V and 9 bases at J, with 10 bases in the middle. Germline V CDR1 and CDR2: SGHTA, FQGNSA.

CDR3 loop: CASSPSLIRQSRVYEQYF. CDR3 nucleotides: TGTGCCAGCAGCCCCAGCCTCATCAGACAGAGCAGAGTATACGAGCAGTACTTC. The chain combines TRBV3-1 (or the pseudogene TRBV3-2) with TRBJ2-7; D might be TRBD1 (5 bases). The CDR3 contains 18 residues. The V gene lost 4 bases and the J gene lost 4 bases, with 26 bases spanning the gap. From germline, CDR1 is LGHDT and CDR2 YNNKEL (reference sequence).

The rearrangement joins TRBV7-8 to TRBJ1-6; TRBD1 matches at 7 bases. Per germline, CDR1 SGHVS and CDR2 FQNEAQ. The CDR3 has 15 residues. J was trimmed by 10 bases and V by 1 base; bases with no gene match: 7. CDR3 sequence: CASSLGETGKSPLHF. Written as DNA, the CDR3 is TGTGCCAGCAGCTTAGGTGAGACAGGGAAGTCACCCCTCCACTTT.

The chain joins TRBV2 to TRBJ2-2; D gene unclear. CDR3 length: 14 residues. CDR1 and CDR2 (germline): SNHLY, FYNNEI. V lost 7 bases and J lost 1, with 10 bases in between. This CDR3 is CASNTDLNTGELFF. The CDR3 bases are TGTGCCAGCAATACCGACTTGAACACCGGGGAGCTGTTTTTT.

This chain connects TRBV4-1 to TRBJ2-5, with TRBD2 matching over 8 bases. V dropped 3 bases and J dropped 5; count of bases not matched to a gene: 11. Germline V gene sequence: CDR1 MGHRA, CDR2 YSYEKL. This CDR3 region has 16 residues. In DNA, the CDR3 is TGCGCCAGCAGCCACCTCCCAGCGGGAGTTTTTGAGACCCAGTACTTC. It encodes CASSHLPAGVFETQYF.

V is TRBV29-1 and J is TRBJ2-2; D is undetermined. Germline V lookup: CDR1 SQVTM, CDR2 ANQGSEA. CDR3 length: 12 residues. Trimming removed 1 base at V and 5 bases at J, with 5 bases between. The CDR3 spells CSVEAVTGELFF. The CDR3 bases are TGCAGCGTTGAAGCGGTAACCGGGGAGCTGTTTTTT.

CDR3 region: CASSTGTVYGYTF. The CDR3 DNA is TGTGCCAGTTCGACAGGGACTGTCTATGGCTACACCTTC. The chain has TRBV19 and TRBJ1-2, with 7 bases fitting TRBD1. There are 13 residues in the CDR3. V lost 8 bases and J lost 4; bases outside the gene matches: 7. The germline V gene encodes CDR1 LNHDA and CDR2 SQIVND (reference sequence).

The CDR3 region has the DNA TGTGCCAGCAGCTTTGCTATTAGCCGGGAGCTGTTTTTT. This translates into CASSFAISRELFF. The chain combines TRBV7-2 with TRBJ2-2, with D hard to call. Trimming cost V 3 bases and J 9 bases, with 11 bases left between them. The CDR3 contains 13 residues. CDR1 SGHTA and CDR2 FQGNSA come from the germline V gene.

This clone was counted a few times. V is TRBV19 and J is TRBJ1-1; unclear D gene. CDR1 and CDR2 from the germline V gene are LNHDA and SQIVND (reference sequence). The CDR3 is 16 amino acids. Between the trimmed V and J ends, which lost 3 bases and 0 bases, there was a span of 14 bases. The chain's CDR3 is CASSIELSIMNTEAFF. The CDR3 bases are TGTGCCAGTAGTATCGAACTTTCGATTATGAACACTGAAGCTTTCTTT. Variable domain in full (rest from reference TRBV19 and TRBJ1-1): DGGITQSPKYLFRKEGQNVTLSCEQNLNHDAMYWYRQDPGQGLRLIYYSQIVNDFQKGDIAEGYSVSREKKESFPLTVTSAQKNPTAFYLCASSIELSIMNTEAFFGQGTRLTVV.

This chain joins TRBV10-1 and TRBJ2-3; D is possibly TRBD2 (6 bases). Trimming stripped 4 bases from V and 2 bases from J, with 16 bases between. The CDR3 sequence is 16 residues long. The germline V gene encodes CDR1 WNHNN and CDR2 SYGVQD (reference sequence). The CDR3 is CASSGPRDSYTDTQYF. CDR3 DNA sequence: TGCGCCAGCAGTGGGCCCCGGGACTCCTACACAGATACGCAGTATTTT.